This T cell receptor beta chain was sequenced in a study of cytomegalovirus exposure and HLA in healthy donors. About the study: Sequencing of about 200 million T cells in an earlier analysis found 90 million to 120 million unique TCR beta sequences.

Findings of the study overall: The study designated fewer than 200 TCR beta chains cytomegalovirus-associated. Analyses of presence and absence presupposed an approximately uniform sequencing depth across donors.

60 Vbeta and 13 Jbeta primers were used in PCR. This table comes from immunoSEQ multiplex PCR, and its TCRdb copy is limited to in-frame clones, with some not included. The sample consists of nearly 110,000 clones, around 76% of them appearing once. Trimming removed 6 bases from V and 4 bases from J, with 16 bases in between. Germline assignment: CDR1 SGHDN and CDR2 FVKESK. The CDR3 has 15 amino acids. A remark on this clone: Its antigen is unknown.

The rearrangement joins TRBV14 to TRBJ2-1; D remains unclear. Sequencing was performed on PBMCs. The receptor was derived from a man in his thirties or forties in good health and CMV-seropositive. CDR3 region: CASSEPERLYNEQFF. For the CDR3, the DNA is TGTGCCAGCAGTGAACCGGAGAGGCTTTACAATGAGCAGTTCTTC.